This TCR beta chain was sequenced during a study of early T cells in non-severe SARS-CoV-2 infection. Researchers attached unique molecular identifiers to individual cDNA molecules. TCRdb independently ran MiXCR on the 5' RACE reads; one entry per CDR3 protein. Of 25,000 to 35,000 distinct CDR3 sequences in the sample, roughly 5% were seen once. The CDR3 runs 17 residues. CDR1 and CDR2 from the germline V gene are SGHTA and FQGNSA. With 1 base removed from V and 2 bases from J, the gap between germline ends came to 18 bases. The gene calls are TRBV7-2 and TRBJ2-7, with D perhaps matching TRBD2 (6 bases). The sample comprised whole blood. The source is an adult who was a healthcare worker with PCR-confirmed SARS-CoV-2 infection or an uninfected control (not recorded which). The CDR3 sequence: CASSLGVAGTLPYEQYF. The DNA of the CDR3 is TGTGCCAGCAGCTTAGGCGTCGCGGGGACTCTTCCCTACGAGCAGTACTTC.